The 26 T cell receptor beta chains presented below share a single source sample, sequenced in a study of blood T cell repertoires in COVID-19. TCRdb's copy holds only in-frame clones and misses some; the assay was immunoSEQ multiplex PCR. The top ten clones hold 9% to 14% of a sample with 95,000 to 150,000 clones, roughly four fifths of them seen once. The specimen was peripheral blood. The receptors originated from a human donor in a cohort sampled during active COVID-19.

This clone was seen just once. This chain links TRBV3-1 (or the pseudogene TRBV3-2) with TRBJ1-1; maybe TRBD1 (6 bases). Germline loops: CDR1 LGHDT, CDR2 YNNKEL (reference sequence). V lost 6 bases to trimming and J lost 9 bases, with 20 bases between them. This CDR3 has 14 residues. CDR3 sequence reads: CASSFSSDSFKAFF. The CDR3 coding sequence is TGTGCCAGCAGTTTCAGTTCGGACAGCTTCAAAGCTTTCTTT.

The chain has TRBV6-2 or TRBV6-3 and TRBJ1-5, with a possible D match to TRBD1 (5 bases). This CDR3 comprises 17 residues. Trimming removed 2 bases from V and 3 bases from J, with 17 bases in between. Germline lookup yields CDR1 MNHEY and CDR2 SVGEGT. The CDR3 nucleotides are TGTGCCAGCAGTTACGGGGCAGGGATGCCTATCAATCAGCCCCAGCATTTT. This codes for CASSYGAGMPINQPQHF.

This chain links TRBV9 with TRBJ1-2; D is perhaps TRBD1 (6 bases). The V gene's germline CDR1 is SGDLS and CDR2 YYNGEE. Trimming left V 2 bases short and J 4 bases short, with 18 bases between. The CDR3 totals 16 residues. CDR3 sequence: CASSVRDNPPGYGYTF. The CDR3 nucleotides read TGTGCCAGCAGCGTCCGGGACAACCCTCCAGGCTATGGCTACACCTTC.

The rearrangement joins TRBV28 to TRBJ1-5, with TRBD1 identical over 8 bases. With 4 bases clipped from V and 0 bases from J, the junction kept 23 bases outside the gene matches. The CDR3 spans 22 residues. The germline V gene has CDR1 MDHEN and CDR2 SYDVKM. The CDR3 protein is CASSSPVRSPGQALDSNQPQHF. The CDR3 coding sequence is TGTGCCAGCAGTTCCCCAGTTCGAAGCCCGGGACAGGCCCTCGATAGCAATCAGCCCCAGCATTTT.

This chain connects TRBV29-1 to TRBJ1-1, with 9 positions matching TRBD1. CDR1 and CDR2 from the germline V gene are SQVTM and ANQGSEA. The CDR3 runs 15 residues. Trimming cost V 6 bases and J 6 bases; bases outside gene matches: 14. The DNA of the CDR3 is TGCAGCGTACCGGCCCCCGGGACAGGGATCCCTGAAGCTTTCTTT. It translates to CSVPAPGTGIPEAFF.

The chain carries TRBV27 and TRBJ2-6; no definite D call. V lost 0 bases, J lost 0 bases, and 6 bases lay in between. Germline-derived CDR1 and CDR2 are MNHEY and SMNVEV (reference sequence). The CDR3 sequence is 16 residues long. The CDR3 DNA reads TGTGCCAGCAGTTTATCACTCCTCTCTGGGGCCAACGTCCTGACTTTC. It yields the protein CASSLSLLSGANVLTF.

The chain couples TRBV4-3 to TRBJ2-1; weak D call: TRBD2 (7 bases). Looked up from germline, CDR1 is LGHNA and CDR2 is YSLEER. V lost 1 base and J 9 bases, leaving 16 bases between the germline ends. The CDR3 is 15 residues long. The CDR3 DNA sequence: TGCGCCAGCAGCCAAGTGGGGGGGCTAGCGGTTGAGCAGTTCTTC. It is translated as CASSQVGGLAVEQFF.

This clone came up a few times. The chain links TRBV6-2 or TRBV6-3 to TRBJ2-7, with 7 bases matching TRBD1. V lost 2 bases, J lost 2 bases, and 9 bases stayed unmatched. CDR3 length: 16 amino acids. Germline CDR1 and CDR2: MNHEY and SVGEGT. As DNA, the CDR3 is TGTGCCAGCAGTTACACTCCCGGGACAGTTCCCTACGAGCAGTACTTC. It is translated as CASSYTPGTVPYEQYF.

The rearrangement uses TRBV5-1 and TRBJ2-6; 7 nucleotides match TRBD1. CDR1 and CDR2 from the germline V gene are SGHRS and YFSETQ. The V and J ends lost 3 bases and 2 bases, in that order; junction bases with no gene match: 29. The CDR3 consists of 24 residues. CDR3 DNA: TGCGCCAGCAGCTGGAGAACCGGACAGGCAAACCGAGATCAAGCAGGGACTGGGGCCAACGTCCTGACTTTC. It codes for CASSWRTGQANRDQAGTGANVLTF.

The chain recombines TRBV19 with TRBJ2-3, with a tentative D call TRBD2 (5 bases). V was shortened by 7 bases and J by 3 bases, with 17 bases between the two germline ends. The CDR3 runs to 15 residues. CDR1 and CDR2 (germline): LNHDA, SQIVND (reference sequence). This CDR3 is CASMGLGVGTDTQYF. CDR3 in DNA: TGTGCCAGTATGGGCTTGGGAGTCGGGACAGATACGCAGTATTTT. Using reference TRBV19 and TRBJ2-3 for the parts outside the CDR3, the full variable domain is DGGITQSPKYLFRKEGQNVTLSCEQNLNHDAMYWYRQDPGQGLRLIYYSQIVNDFQKGDIAEGYSVSREKKESFPLTVTSAQKNPTAFYLCASMGLGVGTDTQYFGPGTRLTVL.

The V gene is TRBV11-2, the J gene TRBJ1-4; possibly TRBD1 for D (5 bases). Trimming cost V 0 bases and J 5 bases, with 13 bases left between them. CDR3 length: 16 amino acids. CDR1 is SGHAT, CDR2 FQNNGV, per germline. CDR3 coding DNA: TGTGCCAGCAGCTTAGATCGGTGGGGGGGGAATGAAAAACTGTTTTTT. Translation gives CASSLDRWGGNEKLFF.

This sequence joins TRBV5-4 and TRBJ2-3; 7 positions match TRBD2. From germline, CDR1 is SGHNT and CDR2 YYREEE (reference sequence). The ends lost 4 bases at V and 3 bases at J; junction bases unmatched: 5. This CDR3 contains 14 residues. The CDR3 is CASSREGRTDTQYF. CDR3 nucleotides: TGTGCCAGCAGCAGGGAGGGGCGGACAGATACGCAGTATTTT.

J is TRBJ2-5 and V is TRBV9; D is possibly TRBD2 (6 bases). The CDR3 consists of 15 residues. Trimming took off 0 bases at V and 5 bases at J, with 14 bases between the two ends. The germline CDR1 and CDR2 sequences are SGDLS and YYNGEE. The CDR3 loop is CASSVALGGWETQYF. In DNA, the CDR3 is TGTGCCAGCAGCGTAGCCCTCGGGGGATGGGAGACCCAGTACTTC. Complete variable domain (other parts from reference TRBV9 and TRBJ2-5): DSGVTQTPKHLITATGQRVTLRCSPRSGDLSVYWYQQSLDQGLQFLIQYYNGEERAKGNILERFSAQQFPDLHSELNLSSLELGDSALYFCASSVALGGWETQYFGPGTRLLVL.

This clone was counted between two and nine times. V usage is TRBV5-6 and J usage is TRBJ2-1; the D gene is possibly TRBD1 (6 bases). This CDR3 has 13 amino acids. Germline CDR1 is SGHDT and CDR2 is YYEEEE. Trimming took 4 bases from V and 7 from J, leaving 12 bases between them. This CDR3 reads CASSRRQVNEQFF. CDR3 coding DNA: TGTGCCAGCAGCCGTCGACAGGTAAATGAGCAGTTCTTC. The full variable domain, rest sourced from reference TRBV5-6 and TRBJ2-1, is DAGVTQSPTHLIKTRGQQVTLRCSPKSGHDTVSWYQQALGQGPQFIFQYYEEEERQRGNFPDRFSGHQFPNYSSELNVNALLLGDSALYLCASSRRQVNEQFFGPGTRLTVL.

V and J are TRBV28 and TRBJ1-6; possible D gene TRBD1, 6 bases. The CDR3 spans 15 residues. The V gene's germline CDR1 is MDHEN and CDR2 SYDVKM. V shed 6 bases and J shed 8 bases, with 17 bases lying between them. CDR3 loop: CASSQSQGFYSPLHF. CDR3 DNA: TGTGCCAGCAGCCAAAGTCAGGGGTTCTATTCACCCCTCCACTTT.

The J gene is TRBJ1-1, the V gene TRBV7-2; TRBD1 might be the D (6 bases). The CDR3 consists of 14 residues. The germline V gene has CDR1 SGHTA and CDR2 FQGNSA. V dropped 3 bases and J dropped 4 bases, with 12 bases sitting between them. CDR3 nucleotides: TGTGCCAGCAGCTTCAGGCAAGGGGGCACTGAAGCTTTCTTT. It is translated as CASSFRQGGTEAFF.

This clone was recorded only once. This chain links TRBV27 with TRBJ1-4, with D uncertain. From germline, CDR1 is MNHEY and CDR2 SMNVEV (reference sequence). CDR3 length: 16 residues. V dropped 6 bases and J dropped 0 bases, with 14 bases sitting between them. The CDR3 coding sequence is TGTGCCAGCAGCCCAGATCCGTATGCAACTAATGAAAAACTGTTTTTT. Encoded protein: CASSPDPYATNEKLFF.

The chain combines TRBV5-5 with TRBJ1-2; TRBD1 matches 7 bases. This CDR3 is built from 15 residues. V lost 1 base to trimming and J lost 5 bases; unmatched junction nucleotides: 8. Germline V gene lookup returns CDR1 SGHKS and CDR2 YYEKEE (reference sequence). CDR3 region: CASSLTGAKLYGYTF. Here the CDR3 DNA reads TGTGCCAGCAGCTTGACAGGGGCGAAACTTTATGGCTACACCTTC.

CDR3 in amino acids: CAISDLAGKIEAFF. In DNA form, the CDR3 reads TGTGCCATCAGTGATTTGGCAGGGAAGATTGAAGCTTTCTTT. The V and J genes are TRBV10-3 and TRBJ1-1; TRBD1 might be the D (5 bases). V was cut by 3 bases and J by 7 bases, with 15 bases left in between. The CDR3 is 14 amino acids. The germline CDR1 and CDR2 sequences are ENHRY and SYGVKD.

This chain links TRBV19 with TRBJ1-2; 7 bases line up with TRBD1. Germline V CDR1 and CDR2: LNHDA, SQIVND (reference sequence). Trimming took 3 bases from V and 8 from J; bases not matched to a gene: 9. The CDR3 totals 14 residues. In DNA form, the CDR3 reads TGTGCCAGTAGTATCTATGCAGGGGGAGGCGGCTACACCTTC. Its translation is CASSIYAGGGGYTF.

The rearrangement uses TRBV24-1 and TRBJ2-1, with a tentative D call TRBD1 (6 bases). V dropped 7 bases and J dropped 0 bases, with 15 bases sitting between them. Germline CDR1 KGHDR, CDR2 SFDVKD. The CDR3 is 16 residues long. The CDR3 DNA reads TGTGCCACCAGCGGCCAACAGGGTGACTCCTACAATGAGCAGTTCTTC. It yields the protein CATSGQQGDSYNEQFF.

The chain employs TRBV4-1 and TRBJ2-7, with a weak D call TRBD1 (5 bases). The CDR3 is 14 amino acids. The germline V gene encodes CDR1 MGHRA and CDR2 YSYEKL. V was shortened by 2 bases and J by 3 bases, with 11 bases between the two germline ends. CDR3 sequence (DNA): TGCGCCAGCAGCCAAAACCTGGACATCTACGAGCAGTACTTC. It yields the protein CASSQNLDIYEQYF.

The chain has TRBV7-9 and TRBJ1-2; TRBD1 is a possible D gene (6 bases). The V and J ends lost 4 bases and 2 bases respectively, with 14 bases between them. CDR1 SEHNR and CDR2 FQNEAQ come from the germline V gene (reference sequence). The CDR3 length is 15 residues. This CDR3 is CASSSSDRENYGYTF. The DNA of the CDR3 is TGTGCCAGCAGCTCGTCGGACAGAGAAAACTATGGCTACACCTTC.

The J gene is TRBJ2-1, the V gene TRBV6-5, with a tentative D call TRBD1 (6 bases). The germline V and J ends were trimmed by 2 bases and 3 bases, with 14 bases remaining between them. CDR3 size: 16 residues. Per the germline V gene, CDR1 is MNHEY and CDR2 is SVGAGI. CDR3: CASSYDLGAFYNEQFF. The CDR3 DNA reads TGTGCCAGCAGTTACGACCTGGGGGCTTTCTACAATGAGCAGTTCTTC.

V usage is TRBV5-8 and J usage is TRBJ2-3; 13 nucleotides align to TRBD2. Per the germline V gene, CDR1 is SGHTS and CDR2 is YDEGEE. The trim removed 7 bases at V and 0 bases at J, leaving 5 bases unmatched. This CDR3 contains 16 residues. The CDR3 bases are TGTGCCAGCCCACTAGCGGGGGGGGTCAGCACAGATACGCAGTATTTT. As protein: CASPLAGGVSTDTQYF.

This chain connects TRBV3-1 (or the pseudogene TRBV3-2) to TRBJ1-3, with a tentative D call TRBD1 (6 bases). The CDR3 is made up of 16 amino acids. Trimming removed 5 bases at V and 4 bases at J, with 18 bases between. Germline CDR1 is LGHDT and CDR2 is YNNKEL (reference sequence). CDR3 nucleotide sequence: TGTGCCAGCAGCGAATCGACAGGCCTTGGGGGAAACACCATATATTTT. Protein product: CASSESTGLGGNTIYF.